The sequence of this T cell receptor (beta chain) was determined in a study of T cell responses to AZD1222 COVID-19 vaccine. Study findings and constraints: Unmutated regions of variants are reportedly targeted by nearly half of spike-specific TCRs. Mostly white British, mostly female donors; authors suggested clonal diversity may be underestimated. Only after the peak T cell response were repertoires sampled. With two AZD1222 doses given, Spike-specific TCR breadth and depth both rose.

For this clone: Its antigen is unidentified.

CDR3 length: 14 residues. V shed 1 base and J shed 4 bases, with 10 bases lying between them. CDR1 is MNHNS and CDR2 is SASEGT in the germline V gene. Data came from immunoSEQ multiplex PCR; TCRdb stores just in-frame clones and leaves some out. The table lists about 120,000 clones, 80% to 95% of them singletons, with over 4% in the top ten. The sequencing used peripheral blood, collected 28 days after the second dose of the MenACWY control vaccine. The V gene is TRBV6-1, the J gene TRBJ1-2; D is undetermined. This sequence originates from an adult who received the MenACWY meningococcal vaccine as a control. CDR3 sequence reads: CASSEVVAGYGYTF. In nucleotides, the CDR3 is TGTGCCAGCAGTGAAGTGGTGGCGGGCTATGGCTACACCTTC.